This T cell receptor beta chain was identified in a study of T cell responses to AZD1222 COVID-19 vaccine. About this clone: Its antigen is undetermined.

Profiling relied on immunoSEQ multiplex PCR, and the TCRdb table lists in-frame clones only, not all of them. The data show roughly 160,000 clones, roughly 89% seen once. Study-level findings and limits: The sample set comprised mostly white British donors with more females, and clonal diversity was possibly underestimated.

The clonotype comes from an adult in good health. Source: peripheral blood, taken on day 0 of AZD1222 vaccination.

The CDR3 DNA reads TGCAGCGTCCGACACTCGGCGACAGCTGATGGCTACACCTTC. It is translated as CSVRHSATADGYTF. This chain connects TRBV29-1 to TRBJ1-2; weak D call: TRBD1 (5 bases). The CDR3 is 14 residues long. V lost 6 bases, J lost 6 bases, and 20 bases lay in between. From germline, CDR1 is SQVTM and CDR2 ANQGSEA.